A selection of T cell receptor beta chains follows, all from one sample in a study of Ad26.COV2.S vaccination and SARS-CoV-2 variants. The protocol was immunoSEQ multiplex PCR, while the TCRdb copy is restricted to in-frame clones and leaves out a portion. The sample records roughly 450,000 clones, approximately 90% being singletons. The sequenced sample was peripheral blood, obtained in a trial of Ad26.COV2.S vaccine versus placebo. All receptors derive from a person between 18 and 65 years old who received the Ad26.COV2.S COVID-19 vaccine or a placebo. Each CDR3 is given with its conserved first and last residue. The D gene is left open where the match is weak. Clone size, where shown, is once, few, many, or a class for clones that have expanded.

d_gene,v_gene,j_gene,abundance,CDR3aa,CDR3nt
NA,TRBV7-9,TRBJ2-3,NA,CASSLATPTGRTDTQYF,TGTGCCAGCAGCTTAGCTACCCCGACAGGGAGGACAGATACGCAGTATTTT
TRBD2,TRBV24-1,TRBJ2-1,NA,CATSDPNTSGRTYNEQFF,TGTGCCACCAGTGACCCTAACACTAGCGGGAGGACATACAATGAGCAGTTCTTC
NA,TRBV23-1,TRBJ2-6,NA,CASSPPSGCGANVLTF,TGCGCCAGCAGTCCCCCGAGCGGTTGCGGGGCCAACGTCCTGACTTTC
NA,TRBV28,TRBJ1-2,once,CASSSTGGANYGYTF,TGTGCCAGCAGCTCCACCGGGGGAGCTAACTATGGCTACACCTTC
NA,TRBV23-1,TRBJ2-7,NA,CASSQIGQSNYEQYF,TGCGCCAGCAGTCAAATTGGACAGAGTAACTACGAGCAGTACTTC
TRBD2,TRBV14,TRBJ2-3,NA,CASSQVGSGRTGDTQYF,TGTGCCAGCAGCCAAGTGGGTAGCGGGAGGACCGGGGATACGCAGTATTTT
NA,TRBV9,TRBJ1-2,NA,CASSVVLSSDYTF,TGTGCCAGCAGCGTAGTGTTGTCGAGTGATTACACCTTC
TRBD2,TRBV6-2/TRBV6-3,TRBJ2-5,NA,CASSYSGGRMETQYF,TGTGCCAGCAGTTACTCTGGCGGGAGGATGGAGACCCAGTACTTC
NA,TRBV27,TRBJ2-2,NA,CASSLWGGDTGELFF,TGTGCCAGCAGTTTGTGGGGAGGCGACACCGGGGAGCTGTTTTTT
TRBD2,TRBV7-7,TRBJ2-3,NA,CASSLGAGGTDTQYF,TGTGCCAGCAGCTTAGGAGCGGGAGGGACAGATACGCAGTATTTT
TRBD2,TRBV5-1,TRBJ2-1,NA,CASSFGGLAGLNEQFF,TGCGCCAGCAGCTTTGGCGGACTAGCGGGGCTGAATGAGCAGTTCTTC
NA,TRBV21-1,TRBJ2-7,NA,CASSKVAGDEQYF,TGTGCCAGCAGCAAAGTTGCAGGGGACGAGCAGTACTTC